The 17 T cell receptor beta chains reported below all come from one sample, sequenced in a study of siplizumab effects on memory and regulatory T cells. Here immunoSEQ multiplex PCR was the method, and the copy in TCRdb shows in-frame clones only, minus some. The top ten clones hold 2.5% to 3% of a sample with 85,000 to 130,000 clones, more than 85% of them seen once. Sequencing was performed on CD4+ T cells sorted from blood. The receptors were gathered from a human donor in good health. Some clones in this sample may be carry-over from other donors' samples.

The rearrangement links TRBV5-1 to TRBJ2-7; D is possibly TRBD1 (6 bases). CDR1 is SGHRS and CDR2 is YFSETQ in the germline V gene. Trimming pared 5 bases from V and 1 base from J, leaving 10 bases between. The CDR3 spans 13 residues. CDR3 region: CASRTGQSYEQYF. CDR3 bases: TGCGCCAGCAGAACGGGACAATCCTACGAGCAGTACTTC.

This rearrangement joins TRBV27 to TRBJ1-5; D not resolved. CDR1 and CDR2 from the germline V gene are MNHEY and SMNVEV (reference sequence). This CDR3 is built from 15 residues. V was trimmed by 2 bases and J by 0 bases, leaving 8 bases between them. The CDR3 region is CASSLRTNSNQPQHF. DNA for the CDR3: TGTGCCAGCAGTTTAAGGACTAATAGCAATCAGCCCCAGCATTTT.

The CDR3 nucleotides read TGTGCCATCAGTACGGGACCGCCGGGCAATGAGCAGTTCTTC. This encodes CAISTGPPGNEQFF. This sequence joins TRBV10-3 and TRBJ2-1, with D tentatively TRBD1 or TRBD2 (5 bases each). The CDR3 covers 14 residues. The germline V and J ends were trimmed by 5 bases and 6 bases, with 14 bases remaining between them. The germline V gene encodes CDR1 ENHRY and CDR2 SYGVKD.

The CDR3 region is CASSTLTGYDFF. In nucleotides, the CDR3 is TGTGCCAGCAGTACGCTAACAGGGTATGATTTCTTT. The V gene is TRBV6-5, the J gene TRBJ1-1, with D perhaps matching TRBD1 (6 bases). Per the germline V gene, CDR1 is MNHEY and CDR2 is SVGAGI. V was cut by 5 bases and J by 13 bases, with 17 bases left in between. CDR3 size: 12 residues.

This chain links TRBV9 with TRBJ2-2; D remains ambiguous. Germline V gene data show CDR1 as SGDLS and CDR2 as YYNGEE. The V end was cut by 3 bases, the J end by 2 bases, with 11 bases between. The length of the CDR3 is 15 residues. CDR3 nucleotides: TGTGCCAGCAGCGCCTCGACAAAAAACACCGGGGAGCTGTTTTTT. Translating it yields CASSASTKNTGELFF.

This clone was found once. For the CDR3, the DNA is TGTGCCAGTAGTTCACCTAGCGGGAGCCAAGAGACCCAGTACTTC. This codes for CASSSPSGSQETQYF. The chain recombines TRBV19 with TRBJ2-5; 10 bases are shared with TRBD2. Germline values: CDR1 LNHDA, CDR2 SQIVND (reference sequence). CDR3 length: 15 residues. Trimming at V came to 5 bases and at J to 1 base, leaving 4 bases not matched to a gene.

This clone turned up a few times. The chain couples TRBV7-9 to TRBJ1-1, with 8 bases that match TRBD1. Germline CDR1 is SEHNR and CDR2 is FQNEAQ (reference sequence). The CDR3 is made up of 15 amino acids. V was clipped by 1 base and J by 2 bases; unmatched bases: 3. The CDR3 region is CASSLETGGNTEAFF. DNA for the CDR3: TGTGCCAGCAGCTTAGAAACAGGGGGTAACACTGAAGCTTTCTTT.

The rearrangement uses TRBV10-1 and TRBJ1-1; D unclear. The CDR3 length is 13 residues. The germline gives CDR1 WNHNN, CDR2 SYGVQD (reference sequence). Trimming pared 2 bases from V and 6 bases from J, leaving 10 bases between. The CDR3 protein is CASSETWGSEAFF. The CDR3 DNA is TGCGCCAGCAGTGAGACCTGGGGATCTGAAGCTTTCTTT.

The chain joins TRBV18 to TRBJ2-7; no clear D gene. Germline-derived CDR1 and CDR2 are KGHSH and LQKENI. CDR3 size: 16 residues. With 4 bases removed from V and 0 bases from J, the gap between germline ends came to 16 bases. CDR3 in amino acids: CASSLEINRYSYEQYF. As DNA, the CDR3 is TGTGCCAGCTCACTAGAAATTAACCGATACTCCTACGAGCAGTACTTC.

The V gene is TRBV6-6, the J gene TRBJ2-5; D gene ambiguous. V was cut by 1 base and J by 5 bases, with 14 bases left in between. This CDR3 is built from 15 residues. Germline V gives CDR1 MNHNY, CDR2 SVGAGI (reference sequence). CDR3: CASSYYIRPPETQYF. The CDR3 DNA is TGTGCCAGCAGTTACTACATCCGTCCCCCGGAGACCCAGTACTTC.

This chain connects TRBV15 to TRBJ2-1; no reliable D call. The CDR3 has 15 residues. Trimming stripped 0 bases from V and 3 bases from J, with 9 bases between. Per the germline V gene, CDR1 is LNHNV and CDR2 is YYDKDF (reference sequence). In DNA form, the CDR3 reads TGTGCCACCAGCAGAGATCCCGGCAGCTACAATGAGCAGTTCTTC. This encodes CATSRDPGSYNEQFF.

The chain is built from TRBV19 and TRBJ2-5, with D unresolved. Trimming removed 6 bases from V and 5 bases from J, with 22 bases in between. There are 16 residues in the CDR3. Germline lookup yields CDR1 LNHDA and CDR2 SQIVND (reference sequence). This CDR3 is CASRPSSARPFETQYF. CDR3 nucleotide sequence: TGTGCCAGTAGGCCCTCTTCGGCGCGCCCTTTTGAGACCCAGTACTTC.

V gene TRBV28 combines with J gene TRBJ1-5; TRBD1 matches at 7 bases. This CDR3 region has 15 residues. The germline V gene encodes CDR1 MDHEN and CDR2 SYDVKM. Losses at the gene ends were 6 bases for V and 0 bases for J; bases not matched to a gene: 5. The CDR3: CASRGQIYSNQPQHF. CDR3 DNA sequence: TGTGCCAGCAGGGGACAGATTTATAGCAATCAGCCCCAGCATTTT.

This chain joins TRBV9 and TRBJ2-1, with D perhaps being TRBD1 or TRBD2 (5 bases each). CDR3 size: 14 residues. Trimming took off 4 bases at V and 7 bases at J, with 15 bases between the two ends. Germline V lookup: CDR1 SGDLS, CDR2 YYNGEE. CDR3 region: CASSSGTSLNEQFF. CDR3 coding DNA: TGTGCCAGCAGCTCAGGGACCTCTCTAAATGAGCAGTTCTTC.

The V gene is TRBV28, the J gene TRBJ2-1; 15 bases fit TRBD2. V lost 6 bases, J lost 7 bases, and 13 bases stayed unmatched. Germline V gives CDR1 MDHEN, CDR2 SYDVKM. This CDR3 is 18 amino acids long. The CDR3 spells CASRPRRTSGRGRNEQFF. The CDR3 nucleotides read TGTGCCAGCAGGCCGCGGAGGACTAGCGGGAGGGGGAGGAATGAGCAGTTCTTC.

The chain uses TRBV6-1 and TRBJ1-4; TRBD1 matches at 8 bases. Germline assignment: CDR1 MNHNS and CDR2 SASEGT. The J segment lost 7 bases and the V segment lost 4 bases, leaving 11 bases of the junction unmatched. CDR3 size: 16 residues. The CDR3, as DNA: TGTGCCAGCAGTGCTTCGGGGACAGGACGGAGTGAAAAACTGTTTTTT. This encodes CASSASGTGRSEKLFF.

This clone was detected only a few times. This chain connects TRBV9 to TRBJ1-2; no reliable D call. The V gene lost 0 bases and the J gene lost 4 bases, with 10 bases spanning the gap. The germline V gene encodes CDR1 SGDLS and CDR2 YYNGEE. This CDR3 is 14 amino acids long. DNA of the CDR3: TGTGCCAGCAGCGTAGGTCAGGCAGCCTATGGCTACACCTTC. Translated, it gives CASSVGQAAYGYTF. The full variable domain, rest sourced from reference TRBV9 and TRBJ1-2, is DSGVTQTPKHLITATGQRVTLRCSPRSGDLSVYWYQQSLDQGLQFLIQYYNGEERAKGNILERFSAQQFPDLHSELNLSSLELGDSALYFCASSVGQAAYGYTFGSGTRLTVV.